A single sample is the source of the 21 T cell receptor beta chains below, sequenced in a study of breast tumors, draining lymph nodes, adjacent tissues. TCRdb passed the multiplex PCR reads through MiXCR, listing each CDR3 protein once. The sample consists of 80,000 to 130,000 distinct CDR3 sequences, 21% of them appearing once. Breast cancer patients provided tissue from their axillary draining lymph nodes. Sequencing input: axillary lymph node tissue. Source of these receptors: a female donor with breast cancer. Some clones in this sample may be carry-over from other donors' samples.

This clonotype was detected only once. The CDR3 here is CASSFGGGNTEAFF. For the CDR3, the DNA is TGTGCCAGCAGCTTCGGTGGAGGGAACACTGAAGCTTTCTTT. This chain uses TRBV7-2 with TRBJ1-1; D is ambiguous. The V end was cut by 3 bases, the J end by 1 base, with 9 bases between. This CDR3 is built from 14 residues. Per germline, CDR1 SGHTA and CDR2 FQGNSA.

The rearrangement links TRBV7-2 to TRBJ1-5; the D is unclear. V gave up 3 bases and J gave up 7 bases, with 10 bases separating them. The CDR3 consists of 13 residues. Looked up from germline, CDR1 is SGHTA and CDR2 is FQGNSA. The DNA for the CDR3 is TGTGCCAGCAGCTTTGAGGGAGGCCAGCCCCAGCATTTT. This translates into CASSFEGGQPQHF.

This clonotype was counted ten times or more. The V call is TRBV3-1, the J call TRBJ1-2, with a tentative D call TRBD1 (6 bases). The CDR3 covers 14 residues. Germline V gene lookup returns CDR1 LGHDT and CDR2 YNNKEL (reference sequence). V was trimmed by 8 bases and J by 4 bases, leaving 17 bases between them. The CDR3 bases are TGTGCCAGCCAAGACTCCAGGGGCTCCTATGGCTACACCTTC. It encodes CASQDSRGSYGYTF.

Many counts were recorded for this clonotype. The V call is TRBV11-2, the J call TRBJ1-3, with TRBD1 identical over 10 bases. CDR3 length equals 16 residues. With V trimmed by 1 base and J by 2 bases, 2 bases remained unmatched. Germline loops: CDR1 SGHAT, CDR2 FQNNGV. CDR3: CASSLVGTGAGNTIYF. DNA of the CDR3: TGTGCCAGCAGCTTAGTCGGGACAGGGGCTGGAAACACCATATATTTT.

This clonotype was seen many times. The chain is built from TRBV27 and TRBJ1-6; 9 bases agree with TRBD1. The V segment lost 5 bases and the J segment 6 bases; nucleotides outside the gene matches: 5. The CDR3 has 15 amino acids. CDR1 and CDR2 from the germline V gene are MNHEY and SMNVEV (reference sequence). CDR3 region: CASSTGGAGNSPLHF. CDR3 DNA: TGTGCCAGCAGTACAGGGGGCGCCGGTAATTCACCCCTCCACTTT.

This clonotype was recorded many times. The rearrangement joins TRBV24-1 to TRBJ1-2; D call uncertain. The CDR3 is 14 residues long. Per germline, CDR1 KGHDR and CDR2 SFDVKD. V was shortened by 4 bases and J by 4 bases, with 12 bases between the two germline ends. In DNA form, the CDR3 reads TGTGCCACCAGTGACCCCGCAGGCCGCTATGGCTACACCTTC. This sequence encodes CATSDPAGRYGYTF.

This clonotype was detected many times. The chain carries TRBV6-6 and TRBJ2-1, with 15 bases aligning to TRBD2. V was clipped by 7 bases and J by 8 bases; unmatched bases: 6. The length of the CDR3 is 15 residues. CDR1 and CDR2 (germline): MNHNY, SVGAGI (reference sequence). The CDR3 nucleotides are TGTGCCAGCACTGGACTAGCGGGAGGGTTTGATGAGCAGTTCTTC. This codes for CASTGLAGGFDEQFF.

This clonotype was detected ten times or more. The chain joins TRBV20-1 to TRBJ1-5; D gene ambiguous. Trimming took 6 bases from V and 2 from J, leaving 11 bases between them. The CDR3 length is 13 residues. Germline V gene data show CDR1 as DFQATT and CDR2 as SNEGSKA (reference sequence). In nucleotides, the CDR3 is TGCAGTGCCACACGGGCCGGCAATCAGCCCCAGCATTTT. Encoded protein: CSATRAGNQPQHF.

This clonotype was seen at least ten times. The rearrangement joins TRBV20-1 to TRBJ1-5, with no clear D. Germline lookup yields CDR1 DFQATT and CDR2 SNEGSKA (reference sequence). The CDR3 is made up of 12 amino acids. V dropped 3 bases and J dropped 5 bases, with 8 bases sitting between them. CDR3 DNA: TGCAGTGCTAGGGCCTATGATCAGCCCCAGCATTTT. Protein product: CSARAYDQPQHF.

This chain joins TRBV28 and TRBJ1-6; D not resolved. CDR1 is MDHEN, CDR2 SYDVKM, per germline. CDR3 length: 17 amino acids. Trimming cost V 1 base and J 0 bases, with 10 bases left between them. The CDR3 DNA is TGTGCCAGCAGTTTATTCGGGCAGAGCTCCTATAATTCACCCCTCCACTTT. Its protein is CASSLFGQSSYNSPLHF.

This clonotype was seen repeatedly, ten times or more. This chain links TRBV5-1 with TRBJ1-4; TRBD1 aligns across 12 bases. Trimming took 4 bases from V and 2 from J; bases not matched to a gene: 12. CDR1 SGHRS and CDR2 YFSETQ come from the germline V gene. The CDR3 loop spans 19 amino acids. DNA of the CDR3: TGCGCCAGCAGCCTGACCCCCGGGACAGGGGGCTCTACTAATGAAAAACTGTTTTTT. Its protein product is CASSLTPGTGGSTNEKLFF.

The rearrangement links TRBV30 to TRBJ2-7, with D perhaps TRBD2 (6 bases). Between the trimmed V and J ends, which lost 1 base and 4 bases, there was a span of 14 bases. The germline gives CDR1 GTSNPN, CDR2 SVGIG (reference sequence). The CDR3 length is 14 residues. CDR3 amino acids: CAWSARGLTYEQYF. In DNA form, the CDR3 reads TGTGCCTGGAGTGCCCGGGGACTTACGTACGAGCAGTACTTC.

This clonotype was seen many times. V is TRBV14 and J is TRBJ1-4, with TRBD1 matching 7 bases. The CDR3 extends over 14 amino acids. V was clipped by 4 bases and J by 8 bases; unmatched bases: 7. CDR1 is SGHDN and CDR2 is FVKESK in the germline V gene. The CDR3 here is CASSPRQGIEKLFF. CDR3 nucleotide sequence: TGTGCCAGCAGCCCCAGACAGGGTATCGAAAAACTGTTTTTT. The full variable domain, rest sourced from reference TRBV14 and TRBJ1-4, is EAGVTQFPSHSVIEKGQTVTLRCDPISGHDNLYWYRRVMGKEIKFLLHFVKESKQDESGMPNNRFLAERTGGTYSTLKVQPAELEDSGVYFCASSPRQGIEKLFFGSGTQLSVL.

This clonotype was seen at least ten times. The CDR3 DNA is TGTGCCAGTAGTATAGGAAGACAGGGAAGTCAGCCCCAGCATTTT. Translation gives CASSIGRQGSQPQHF. This chain joins TRBV19 and TRBJ1-5; 7 bases are shared with TRBD1. The CDR3 is 15 residues long. Germline V gives CDR1 LNHDA, CDR2 SQIVND (reference sequence). Germline trimming cut 1 base from V and 6 bases from J; bases unmatched to any gene: 6.

Worth noting for this clonotype: A much larger clone sits a single nucleotide away, making a read error possible. The rearrangement uses TRBV5-5 and TRBJ2-1; D unclear. The germline CDR1 and CDR2 sequences are SGHKS and YYEKEE (reference sequence). This CDR3 is built from 13 residues. CDR3 amino acids: CAGSFRRNNEQFF. The DNA for the CDR3 is TGTGCCGGCAGCTTCCGACGGAACAATGAGCAGTTCTTC.

This clonotype was seen at least ten times. The chain carries TRBV11-3 and TRBJ1-5; 8 bases fit TRBD1. Germline loops: CDR1 SGHNT, CDR2 YENEEA. This CDR3 comprises 15 residues. V trimming: 11 bases; J trimming: 6 bases; junction bases outside the gene matches: 15. The CDR3 here is CALRAWTGWRQPQHF. The DNA of the CDR3 is TGTGCCCTCCGGGCCTGGACAGGGTGGCGTCAGCCCCAGCATTTT.

This clonotype was detected many times. The chain employs TRBV20-1 and TRBJ2-3; TRBD2 matches 7 bases. Germline V gene data show CDR1 as DFQATT and CDR2 as SNEGSKA (reference sequence). This CDR3 is built from 14 residues. Losses at the gene ends were 7 bases for V and 3 bases for J; bases not matched to a gene: 10. The CDR3 DNA reads as TGCAGTGTCCCGACTAGCCGGCTAACAGATACGCAGTATTTT. The encoded protein is CSVPTSRLTDTQYF.

This clonotype was counted many times. This sequence joins TRBV5-1 and TRBJ2-7; no clear D gene. V lost 0 bases to trimming and J lost 4 bases, with 14 bases between them. Germline V gene lookup returns CDR1 SGHRS and CDR2 YFSETQ. This CDR3 is built from 15 residues. The CDR3 coding sequence is TGCGCCAGCAGCTTGGGGTCGCAGGCGGCTTACGAGCAGTACTTC. Protein: CASSLGSQAAYEQYF.

This clonotype was recorded at least ten times. The chain uses TRBV20-1 and TRBJ1-2, with TRBD1 matching over 8 bases. Germline values: CDR1 DFQATT, CDR2 SNEGSKA (reference sequence). The length of the CDR3 is 13 residues. Trimming cost V 6 bases and J 8 bases; bases outside gene matches: 11. CDR3 sequence: CSALPTGVGGYTF. The CDR3 DNA sequence: TGCAGTGCCCTCCCGACAGGGGTTGGGGGCTACACCTTC.

In its sample, this clonotype was seen many times. The CDR3 DNA reads as TGTGCCAGCAGCGCCGCCTTGGGGGGAGGGACCGACGAGCAGTACTTC. Translating it yields CASSAALGGGTDEQYF. The chain has TRBV9 and TRBJ2-7, with 7 bases that match TRBD2. Germline V gene sequence: CDR1 SGDLS, CDR2 YYNGEE. The CDR3 covers 16 residues. Trimming removed 3 bases from V and 5 bases from J; junction bases left unmatched: 14.

The sample holds many counts of this clonotype. This chain uses TRBV11-2 with TRBJ1-2; 8 positions agree with TRBD1. CDR1 and CDR2 (germline): SGHAT, FQNNGV. The junction had 7 bases not matched to a gene; V was cut back by 0 bases and J by 7 bases. The CDR3 sequence is 15 residues long. CDR3 in DNA: TGTGCCAGCAGCTTAGACGCCGGGACAGGATCTGGCTACACCTTC. It yields the protein CASSLDAGTGSGYTF.